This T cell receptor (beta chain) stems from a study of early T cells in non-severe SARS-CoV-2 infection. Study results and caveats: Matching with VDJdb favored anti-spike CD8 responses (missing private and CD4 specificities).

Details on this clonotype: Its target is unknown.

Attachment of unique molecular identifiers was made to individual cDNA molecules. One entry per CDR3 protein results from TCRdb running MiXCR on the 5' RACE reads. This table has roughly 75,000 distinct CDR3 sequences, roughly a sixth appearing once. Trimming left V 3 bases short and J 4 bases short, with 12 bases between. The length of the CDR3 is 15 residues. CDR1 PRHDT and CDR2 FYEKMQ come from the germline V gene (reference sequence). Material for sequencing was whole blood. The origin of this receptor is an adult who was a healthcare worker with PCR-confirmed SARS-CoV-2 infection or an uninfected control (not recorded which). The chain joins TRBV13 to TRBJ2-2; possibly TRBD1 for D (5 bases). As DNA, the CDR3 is TGTGCCAGCAGCTTCCAGGGATCGGCCACCGGGGAGCTGTTTTTT. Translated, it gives CASSFQGSATGELFF. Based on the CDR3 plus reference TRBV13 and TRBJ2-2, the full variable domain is AAGVIQSPRHLIKEKRETATLKCYPIPRHDTVYWYQQGPGQDPQFLISFYEKMQSDKGSIPDRFSAQQFSDYHSELNMSSLELGDSALYFCASSFQGSATGELFFGEGSRLTVL.